The 21 T cell receptor beta chains given below trace back to one sample, sequenced in a study of blood T cell repertoires in COVID-19. Clones were sequenced by immunoSEQ multiplex PCR, and TCRdb holds only the in-frame ones, with some missing. The table has over 200,000 clones, around four fifths seen once. The sequenced sample consisted of peripheral blood. Every receptor here comes from a woman aged 50 to 65 with acute or convalescent COVID-19.

The chain employs TRBV6-5 and TRBJ1-1; possibly TRBD1 for D (5 bases). The CDR3 loop spans 16 amino acids. In germline, CDR1 is MNHEY, CDR2 SVGAGI. The germline V and J ends were trimmed by 3 bases and 0 bases, with 14 bases remaining between them. The CDR3 here is CASSYSGGAVNTEAFF. In nucleotides, the CDR3 is TGTGCCAGCAGTTATTCGGGGGGAGCCGTGAACACTGAAGCTTTCTTT.

This chain links TRBV11-1 with TRBJ1-1, with 7 bases aligning to TRBD1. CDR1 is SGHAT and CDR2 is FQDESV in the germline V gene (reference sequence). This CDR3 comprises 12 residues. With 4 bases clipped from V and 9 bases from J, the junction kept 5 bases outside the gene matches. The CDR3 DNA reads TGTGCCAGCAGCTCCGACAGGGTTAAAGCTTTCTTT. Residues: CASSSDRVKAFF.

In regard to this clone: The conserved final phenylalanine or tryptophan is absent from the CDR3, which likely points to a read error. The DNA is left out, because the CDR3 cannot be placed on it with certainty; the CDR3 is given as TCRdb lists it. The chain joins TRBV2 to TRBJ1-2; the D call in the table, TRBD1, was not verified against the DNA. Germline assignment: CDR1 SNHLY and CDR2 FYNNEI. The CDR3 comprises 11 residues, both ends counted. CDR3: CASSEGDRKDL.

This clone came up once. The chain is built from TRBV3-1 (or the pseudogene TRBV3-2) and TRBJ2-7, with 7 positions matching TRBD2. CDR3 length: 14 amino acids. V gave up 6 bases and J gave up 0 bases; unmatched junction bases: 5. CDR1 and CDR2 (germline): LGHDT, YNNKEL (reference sequence). CDR3 in amino acids: CASSPGTISYEQYF. CDR3 in DNA: TGTGCCAGCAGTCCGGGGACTATCTCCTACGAGCAGTACTTC.

By share, this clone counts as medium-sized. J is TRBJ2-1 and V is TRBV19, with TRBD2 identical over 7 bases. Germline V gives CDR1 LNHDA, CDR2 SQIVND (reference sequence). This CDR3 is 14 amino acids long. The trim removed 6 bases at V and 7 bases at J, leaving 9 bases unmatched. Written as DNA, the CDR3 is TGTGCCAGTAGGGATTTAGGCGGGAGTAATGAGCAGTTCTTC. The encoded protein is CASRDLGGSNEQFF.

The V gene is TRBV18, the J gene TRBJ2-5; D call uncertain. There are 14 residues in the CDR3. V lost 0 bases and J lost 4, with 9 bases in between. Per the germline V gene, CDR1 is KGHSH and CDR2 is LQKENI. The CDR3 DNA follows: TGTGCCAGCTCACCACCAAATTCGGGAGAGACCCAGTACTTC. Its translation is CASSPPNSGETQYF.

The chain links TRBV28 to TRBJ1-4; 7 bases align to TRBD1. CDR3 length equals 15 residues. V trimming: 5 bases; J trimming: 4 bases; junction bases outside the gene matches: 7. The germline gives CDR1 MDHEN, CDR2 SYDVKM. The CDR3 sequence is CASSSHRDSNEKLFF. The CDR3 coding sequence is TGTGCCAGCAGTAGCCACCGGGACAGTAATGAAAAACTGTTTTTT.

J is TRBJ1-1 and V is TRBV27; D not certain. Trimming shortened V by 2 bases and J by 1 base, and 5 bases separated the two germline ends. The CDR3 covers 13 residues. From germline, CDR1 is MNHEY and CDR2 SMNVEV (reference sequence). The CDR3 here is CASSLRGNTEAFF. The CDR3 DNA is TGTGCCAGCAGTTTACGGGGGAACACTGAAGCTTTCTTT.

Here the CDR3 DNA reads TGCGCCAGCAGCGTGACAGGGGTCACTGAAGCTTTCTTT. Amino acids: CASSVTGVTEAFF. The chain recombines TRBV5-1 with TRBJ1-1, with 8 bases lining up with TRBD1. The germline CDR1 and CDR2 sequences are SGHRS and YFSETQ. This CDR3 comprises 13 residues. V trimming: 4 bases; J trimming: 4 bases; junction bases outside the gene matches: 3. The complete variable domain, with remaining parts taken from reference TRBV5-1 and TRBJ1-1, reads KAGVTQTPRYLIKTRGQQVTLSCSPISGHRSVSWYQQTPGQGLQFLFEYFSETQRNKGNFPGRFSGRQFSNSRSEMNVSTLELGDSALYLCASSVTGVTEAFFGQGTRLTVV.

The rearrangement uses TRBV19 and TRBJ2-1, with TRBD2 as a possible D gene (5 bases). The CDR3 runs to 14 residues. The germline V and J ends were trimmed by 5 bases and 3 bases, with 11 bases remaining between them. Germline V gene sequence: CDR1 LNHDA, CDR2 SQIVND (reference sequence). CDR3 sequence: CASSPWTVYNEQFF. Written as DNA, the CDR3 is TGTGCCAGTAGTCCCTGGACTGTCTACAATGAGCAGTTCTTC.

Written as DNA, the CDR3 is TGTGCCAGCGGGACAGGGGACGCGAACACCGGGGAGCTGTTTTTT. Amino acids: CASGTGDANTGELFF. The chain recombines TRBV2 with TRBJ2-2, with 10 bases aligning to TRBD1. CDR1 SNHLY and CDR2 FYNNEI come from the germline V gene. The V and J ends lost 8 bases and 0 bases, in that order; junction bases with no gene match: 3. The CDR3 runs to 15 residues.

This chain links TRBV4-2 with TRBJ1-2; no reliable D call. The CDR3 contains 14 residues. The germline CDR1 and CDR2 sequences are LGHNA and YNFKEQ. The ends were cut back, 5 bases at V and 8 bases at J, with 18 bases in the middle. The CDR3 here is CASSSSTKTGGYTF. The CDR3 bases are TGTGCCAGCAGCTCAAGTACAAAAACGGGAGGCTACACCTTC.

V usage is TRBV5-1 and J usage is TRBJ1-1, with D perhaps TRBD1 (6 bases). CDR1 is SGHRS, CDR2 YFSETQ, per germline. The CDR3 is made up of 14 amino acids. Trimming cost V 4 bases and J 0 bases, with 10 bases left between them. CDR3 nucleotide sequence: TGCGCCAGCAGCATGGACAGTTTGAACACTGAAGCTTTCTTT. Protein product: CASSMDSLNTEAFF.

The CDR3 DNA is TGTGCCAGCAGCTCGTCCGGGACAGGGGCGGAGGGGACCACAGATACGCAGTATTTT. Translated: CASSSSGTGAEGTTDTQYF. The J gene is TRBJ2-3, the V gene TRBV9; 10 nucleotides match TRBD1. The CDR3 covers 19 residues. The trim removed 4 bases at V and 2 bases at J, leaving 16 bases unmatched. Per the germline V gene, CDR1 is SGDLS and CDR2 is YYNGEE.

This chain joins TRBV6-5 and TRBJ2-7; 8 nucleotides line up with TRBD1. The CDR3 extends over 15 amino acids. Looked up from germline, CDR1 is MNHEY and CDR2 is SVGAGI. The junction had 4 bases not matched to a gene; V was cut back by 0 bases and J by 3 bases. CDR3 region: CASSYSSRGLYEQYF. DNA of the CDR3: TGTGCCAGCAGTTACTCGAGCAGGGGGCTCTACGAGCAGTACTTC.

The genes are TRBV18 and TRBJ2-1; TRBD1 is a possible D gene (6 bases). The CDR3 length is 17 residues. Germline loops: CDR1 KGHSH, CDR2 LQKENI. Trimming removed 5 bases from V and 8 bases from J, with 25 bases in between. The CDR3 bases are TGTGCCAGCTCAACTAGTCAGGGGCCCCCGTCCCGTGATGAGCAGTTCTTC. This sequence encodes CASSTSQGPPSRDEQFF.

The chain employs TRBV5-1 and TRBJ2-1; perhaps TRBD2 as D (6 bases). The CDR3 loop spans 15 amino acids. Trimming shortened V by 0 bases and J by 7 bases, and 14 bases separated the two germline ends. In germline, CDR1 is SGHRS, CDR2 YFSETQ. CDR3 nucleotides: TGCGCCAGCAGCTTGGATAGCGGAAGTTTAAATGAGCAGTTCTTC. This sequence encodes CASSLDSGSLNEQFF.

The V and J genes are TRBV27 and TRBJ2-7, with 8 bases identical to TRBD2. CDR1 is MNHEY, CDR2 SMNVEV, per germline (reference sequence). Trimming took 8 bases from V and 9 from J; bases not matched to a gene: 18. The CDR3 is made up of 15 amino acids. DNA for the CDR3: TGTGCCAGCCGGGAGGGGACTACCGCCAGGTTTGCGCAGTACTTC. This codes for CASREGTTARFAQYF.

The V and J genes are TRBV5-1 and TRBJ2-1, with D maybe TRBD2 (6 bases). The germline V gene has CDR1 SGHRS and CDR2 YFSETQ. The CDR3 runs to 15 residues. V dropped 2 bases and J dropped 5 bases, with 14 bases sitting between them. The CDR3 DNA reads as TGCGCCAGCAGCTTTACGGTTAGCGGAAACAATGAGCAGTTCTTC. It yields the protein CASSFTVSGNNEQFF.

The chain has TRBV11-3 and TRBJ2-7; tentatively, D is TRBD1 (6 bases). Germline V gene data show CDR1 as SGHNT and CDR2 as YENEEA. Trimming removed 4 bases at V and 1 base at J, with 11 bases between. This CDR3 contains 14 residues. CDR3 nucleotides: TGTGCCAGCAGCTCACACGGACAGTCCTACGAGCAGTACTTC. The encoded protein is CASSSHGQSYEQYF.

This clone appeared once. This sequence joins TRBV24-1 and TRBJ2-5; 9 bases line up with TRBD1. CDR1 is KGHDR, CDR2 SFDVKD, per germline. This CDR3 comprises 14 residues. J was trimmed by 4 bases and V by 3 bases; bases with no gene match: 2. CDR3 sequence: CATSDTGGRETQYF. In DNA, the CDR3 is TGTGCCACCAGTGATACAGGGGGCAGAGAGACCCAGTACTTC.